Listed here are 25 T cell receptor beta chains from one sample, sequenced in a study of T-cell memory formation after mild COVID-19 (dated by TCRdb to the early 2020s). Library prep was done by 5' RACE. Instrument used: Illumina NovaSeq 6000. TCRdb trimmed the raw reads at Q25, called clones with MiXCR and kept productive beta chains. Entries that share a CDR3 protein sequence are merged under the most common genes and DNA. The sample table contains hundreds of thousands of distinct CDR3 sequences; only one count was recorded for roughly 15% of them. The ten largest clonotypes hold around 3.4% of the sample. Sequencing input: PBMCs or a T cell subset sorted from them (not recorded which). Every receptor here comes from a man between 18 and 35 years old who had mild COVID-19 (a few samples of this study predate the infection). The sample titles of this study are shuffled in the database, so cell type and time point are left out; the donor was told from shared clones.

The chain employs TRBV4-3 and TRBJ2-6; D uncertain. V lost 4 bases and J lost 2, with 12 bases in between. CDR1 is LGHNA and CDR2 is YSLEER in the germline V gene. The CDR3 runs to 16 residues. The CDR3 DNA sequence: TGCGCCAGCAGCCTAGCCGTCGGAACTGGGGCCAACGTCCTGACTTTC. Its translation: CASSLAVGTGANVLTF.

V and J are TRBV7-3 and TRBJ2-3, with 9 bases that match TRBD1. The J segment lost 7 bases and the V segment lost 5 bases, leaving 16 bases of the junction unmatched. The CDR3 totals 17 residues. The germline V gene encodes CDR1 SGHTA and CDR2 FQGTGA. CDR3 nucleotides: TGTGCCAGCAGCCGACTCCCTAGACAGGGGGATCTGTATACGCAGTATTTT. Translated: CASSRLPRQGDLYTQYF. The whole variable domain, remainder taken from reference TRBV7-3 and TRBJ2-3, is GAGVSQTPSNKVTEKGKYVELRCDPISGHTALYWYRQSLGQGPEFLIYFQGTGAADDSGLPNDRFFAVRPEGSVSTLKIQRTERGDSAVYLCASSRLPRQGDLYTQYFGPGTRLTVL.

This clonotype was counted a few times. The gene calls are TRBV6-5 and TRBJ1-2; D is uncertain. The CDR3 runs 13 residues. CDR1 MNHEY and CDR2 SVGAGI come from the germline V gene. V was shortened by 6 bases and J by 3 bases, with 11 bases between the two germline ends. The CDR3 coding sequence is TGTGCCAGCAGCCGCCGTTCCGACTATGGCTACACCTTC. Residues: CASSRRSDYGYTF.

This clonotype was seen a handful of times. The chain recombines TRBV20-1 with TRBJ2-3, with 7 bases aligning to TRBD2. Germline CDR1 reads DFQATT; CDR2 reads SNEGSKA (reference sequence). This CDR3 contains 16 residues. The ends lost 2 bases at V and 4 bases at J; junction bases unmatched: 12. CDR3 in amino acids: CSARLVGGVGPDTQYF. The CDR3 DNA reads as TGCAGTGCTAGACTCGTGGGGGGGGTGGGGCCAGATACGCAGTATTTT.

This clonotype was counted only a few times. CDR3 in DNA: TGTGCCAGCACCCAATTGGGACAGGTGGAGACCCAGTACTTC. This encodes CASTQLGQVETQYF. V and J are TRBV11-2 and TRBJ2-5; 8 positions agree with TRBD1. The V and J ends lost 7 bases and 5 bases, in that order; junction bases with no gene match: 9. The length of the CDR3 is 14 residues. Germline loops: CDR1 SGHAT, CDR2 FQNNGV.

V and J are TRBV12-5 and TRBJ1-5; perhaps TRBD1 as D (6 bases). The CDR3 is 14 amino acids. From germline, CDR1 is LGHNT and CDR2 FRNRAP. The germline V and J ends were trimmed by 5 bases and 1 base, with 9 bases remaining between them. The CDR3 DNA reads as TGTGCTAGTGGTGTCAGGGGCAGCAATCAGCCCCAGCATTTT. Protein sequence: CASGVRGSNQPQHF. The complete variable domain, with remaining parts taken from reference TRBV12-5 and TRBJ1-5, reads DARVTQTPRHKVTEMGQEVTMRCQPILGHNTVFWYRQTMMQGLELLAYFRNRAPLDDSGMPKDRFSAEMPDATLATLKIQPSEPRDSAVYFCASGVRGSNQPQHFGDGTRLSIL.

This clonotype was detected only a few times. The chain recombines TRBV3-1 with TRBJ2-5, with 11 bases aligning to TRBD1. Per the germline V gene, CDR1 is LGHDT and CDR2 is YNNKEL (reference sequence). The trim removed 3 bases at V and 5 bases at J, leaving 5 bases unmatched. CDR3 size: 15 residues. The CDR3 nucleotides are TGTGCCAGCAGCCAGAGGACAGGGGGCGCGGAGACCCAGTACTTC. It codes for CASSQRTGGAETQYF.

This clonotype was recorded a few times. The chain carries TRBV7-9 and TRBJ2-2; no firm D call. Per the germline V gene, CDR1 is SEHNR and CDR2 is FQNEAQ (reference sequence). Trimming stripped 5 bases from V and 8 bases from J, with 21 bases between. The CDR3 consists of 16 residues. DNA for the CDR3: TGTGCCAGCAGCCAGTATGGAGCCAAAGATCAGGGGGAGCTGTTTTTT. This translates into CASSQYGAKDQGELFF.

This clonotype was seen at least ten times. This sequence joins TRBV5-1 and TRBJ2-2; D call uncertain. CDR3 length equals 13 residues. CDR1 is SGHRS and CDR2 is YFSETQ in the germline V gene. With 2 bases removed from V and 6 bases from J, the gap between germline ends came to 8 bases. CDR3 nucleotide sequence: TGCGCCAGCAGCTTCCCGAAGTCCGGGGAGCTGTTTTTT. It translates to CASSFPKSGELFF.

The chain couples TRBV4-2 to TRBJ2-6, with D perhaps being TRBD1 or TRBD2 (5 bases each). The CDR3 loop spans 18 amino acids. Germline lookup yields CDR1 LGHNA and CDR2 YNFKEQ. The ends were cut back, 3 bases at V and 0 bases at J, with 15 bases in the middle. DNA for the CDR3: TGTGCCAGCAGCCACCCGAGGGACGGCGCCTCTGGGGCCAACGTCCTGACTTTC. This gives the protein CASSHPRDGASGANVLTF.

This clonotype was counted only a few times. V is TRBV12-3 or TRBV12-4 and J is TRBJ2-7; D is possibly TRBD1 or TRBD2 (5 bases each). The CDR3 covers 12 residues. V lost 2 bases and J 6 bases, leaving 8 bases between the germline ends. The CDR3 DNA is TGTGCCAGCAGTTTAATGGGGGTCGAGCAGTACTTC. This translates into CASSLMGVEQYF.

This chain connects TRBV6-6 to TRBJ1-6; 8 positions agree with TRBD1. Germline V gives CDR1 MNHNY, CDR2 SVGAGI (reference sequence). The junction had 2 bases not matched to a gene; V was cut back by 0 bases and J by 7 bases. The CDR3 contains 15 residues. The CDR3 spells CASSYSYRGNSPLHF. The CDR3 nucleotides are TGTGCCAGCAGTTACTCTTACAGGGGGAATTCACCCCTCCACTTT.

This clonotype was counted between two and nine times. The V and J genes are TRBV6-5 and TRBJ1-1; TRBD1 aligns across 10 bases. After removal of 5 bases from V and 7 bases from J, the junction contained 4 bases not matched to a gene. This CDR3 region has 13 residues. The V gene's germline CDR1 is MNHEY and CDR2 SVGAGI. The CDR3 DNA follows: TGTGCCAGCAGTAGACAGGGGGCAAGTGAAGCTTTCTTT. Protein: CASSRQGASEAFF.

This clonotype was counted ten times or more. This chain links TRBV5-6 with TRBJ1-5, with D hard to call. In germline, CDR1 is SGHDT, CDR2 YYEEEE. The CDR3 is made up of 12 amino acids. Trimming pared 4 bases from V and 5 bases from J, leaving 7 bases between. The CDR3 reads CASSRSHQPQHF. CDR3 bases: TGTGCCAGCAGCAGGAGTCATCAGCCCCAGCATTTT.

This clonotype has a handful of counts. The chain uses TRBV4-1 and TRBJ2-3, with D possibly being TRBD2 (6 bases). From germline, CDR1 is MGHRA and CDR2 YSYEKL. There are 14 residues in the CDR3. Trimming shortened V by 5 bases and J by 5 bases, and 14 bases separated the two germline ends. In nucleotides, the CDR3 is TGCGCCAGCAGCGCGGGATACGGCCGAGATACGCAGTATTTT. It translates to CASSAGYGRDTQYF.

This chain links TRBV29-1 with TRBJ2-3, with D possibly TRBD1 on 5 matching bases. The CDR3 length is 14 residues. V was shortened by 1 base and J by 4 bases, with 12 bases between the two germline ends. Per germline, CDR1 SQVTM and CDR2 ANQGSEA. CDR3 DNA sequence: TGCAGCGTTGAAGTGGGGCTAGTGGCAGATACGCAGTATTTT. This codes for CSVEVGLVADTQYF.

This clonotype was counted a few times. The rearrangement uses TRBV20-1 and TRBJ2-7; 8 bases align to TRBD1. The CDR3 totals 14 residues. V lost 6 bases and J lost 2; bases outside the gene matches: 9. Germline V lookup: CDR1 DFQATT, CDR2 SNEGSKA (reference sequence). The CDR3: CSARVPGQAYEQYF. CDR3 DNA sequence: TGCAGTGCCCGTGTCCCGGGACAGGCCTACGAGCAGTACTTC.

The sample holds a few counts of this clonotype. CDR3 sequence (DNA): TGTGCCAGCAGCGTAGATACAGGCTATGGCTACACCTTC. Its protein product is CASSVDTGYGYTF. The V call is TRBV9, the J call TRBJ1-2, with D maybe TRBD1 (5 bases). The V end was cut by 0 bases, the J end by 4 bases, with 7 bases between. The length of the CDR3 is 13 residues. CDR1 and CDR2 from the germline V gene are SGDLS and YYNGEE.

In its sample, this clonotype was seen a few times. CDR3 nucleotide sequence: TGTGCCAGCAGCCGTAGCGGGGGAGAGGGGACCCAGTACTTC. Protein: CASSRSGGEGTQYF. The gene calls are TRBV4-2 and TRBJ2-5; 9 nucleotides line up with TRBD2. The CDR3 extends over 14 amino acids. Per germline, CDR1 LGHNA and CDR2 YNFKEQ. The trim removed 4 bases at V and 7 bases at J, leaving 7 bases unmatched.

This chain joins TRBV24-1 and TRBJ2-2, with TRBD1 matching 11 bases. The CDR3 covers 16 residues. CDR1 is KGHDR and CDR2 is SFDVKD in the germline V gene. The ends lost 7 bases at V and 5 bases at J; junction bases unmatched: 8. In DNA form, the CDR3 reads TGTGCCACCAGCGATCCCGGGACAGGGGGAACCGGGGAGCTGTTTTTT. This sequence encodes CATSDPGTGGTGELFF.

Only a few counts were recorded for this clonotype. The rearrangement joins TRBV7-8 to TRBJ2-2, with a weak D call TRBD1 (6 bases). V lost 5 bases, J lost 4 bases, and 14 bases lay in between. From germline, CDR1 is SGHVS and CDR2 FQNEAQ. The CDR3 totals 15 residues. The CDR3 coding sequence is TGTGCCAGCAGCGGCAGGGGACGGGTCACCGGGGAGCTGTTTTTT. This gives the protein CASSGRGRVTGELFF.

This clonotype was counted once. This chain joins TRBV20-1 and TRBJ1-5; TRBD1 agrees at 9 bases. The ends lost 6 bases at V and 6 bases at J; junction bases unmatched: 6. Germline lookup yields CDR1 DFQATT and CDR2 SNEGSKA (reference sequence). The CDR3 runs 13 residues. Written as DNA, the CDR3 is TGCAGTGCCAGGGACAGGGTTTTTCAGCCCCAGCATTTT. This gives the protein CSARDRVFQPQHF.

This clonotype was seen repeatedly, ten times or more. This chain connects TRBV6-2 or TRBV6-3 to TRBJ1-5; D ambiguous. The CDR3 consists of 13 residues. Germline assignment: CDR1 MNHEY and CDR2 SVGEGT. V was shortened by 0 bases and J by 10 bases, with 10 bases between the two germline ends. For the CDR3, the DNA is TGTGCCAGCAGTTACTCCGAGGCCCGACCCCAGCATTTT. Amino acid sequence: CASSYSEARPQHF.

The chain combines TRBV9 with TRBJ2-3; D gene ambiguous. Germline V lookup: CDR1 SGDLS, CDR2 YYNGEE. The CDR3 runs to 14 residues. Trimming stripped 0 bases from V and 3 bases from J, with 8 bases between. The CDR3 bases are TGTGCCAGCAGCGTAGGGAGAAATACAGATACGCAGTATTTT. It is translated as CASSVGRNTDTQYF.

The chain combines TRBV6-1 with TRBJ1-6; no clear D gene. Germline V gene sequence: CDR1 MNHNS, CDR2 SASEGT. The CDR3 totals 12 residues. Trimming removed 5 bases at V and 7 bases at J, with 6 bases between. The CDR3 coding sequence is TGTGCCAGCAGTCACGGAAATTCACCCCTCCACTTT. Its protein product is CASSHGNSPLHF.